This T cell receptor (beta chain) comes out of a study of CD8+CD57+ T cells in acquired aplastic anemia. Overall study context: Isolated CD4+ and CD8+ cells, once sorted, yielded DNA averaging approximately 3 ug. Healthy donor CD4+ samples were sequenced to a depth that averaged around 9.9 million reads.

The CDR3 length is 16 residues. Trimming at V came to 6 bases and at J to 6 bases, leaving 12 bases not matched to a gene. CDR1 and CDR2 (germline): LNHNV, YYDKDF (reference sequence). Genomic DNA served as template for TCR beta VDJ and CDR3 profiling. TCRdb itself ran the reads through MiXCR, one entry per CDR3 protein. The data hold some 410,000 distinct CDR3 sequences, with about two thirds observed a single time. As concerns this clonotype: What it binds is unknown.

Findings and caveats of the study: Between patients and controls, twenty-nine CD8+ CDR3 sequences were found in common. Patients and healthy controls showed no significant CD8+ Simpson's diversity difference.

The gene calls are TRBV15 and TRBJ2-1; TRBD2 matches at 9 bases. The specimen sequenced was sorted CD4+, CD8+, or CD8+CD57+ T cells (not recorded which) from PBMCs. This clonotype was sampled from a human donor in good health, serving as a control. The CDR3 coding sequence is TGTGCCACCAGTTTCCCCACGGGACTAGCAGTCAATGAGCAGTTCTTC. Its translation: CATSFPTGLAVNEQFF.